The clone carrying this T cell receptor (beta chain) came up once. Its specificity is not known. This entry is derived from a study of cytomegalovirus exposure and HLA in healthy donors. About the research overall: Tens of millions of unique TCRs from HLA-typed donors made up an early data release. General study points: As a later analysis showed, a missense DCLRE1C variant was linked to trimming of TCR beta V- and J-genes.

The PCR made use of 60 Vbeta and 13 Jbeta primers. Profiled with immunoSEQ multiplex PCR; TCRdb holds only in-frame clones, not every one. The table has 200,000 to 250,000 clones, over 60% seen once. CDR1 is SQVTM, CDR2 ANQGSEA, per germline. The CDR3 sequence is 12 residues long. The V and J ends lost 3 bases and 7 bases respectively, with 9 bases between them. The source is a man younger than 30 in good health and CMV-seronegative. Input material: PBMCs. The chain links TRBV29-1 to TRBJ2-2; maybe TRBD1 (6 bases). The CDR3 region has the DNA TGCAGCGTTGACAGGGGCTACGGGGAGCTGTTTTTT. Amino acids: CSVDRGYGELFF.